The following is a TCR beta chain sequence with its context. Its binding antigen is unknown. Base quality data are lacking; no much larger clone is found one base away. This sample was included in a study of blood T cell repertoires in COVID-19 (TCRdb year 2020). Notes on the research overall: Collaborator samples came from the United States, Italy and Spain and covered acute and convalescent phases of COVID-19. The material from the prospective study consisted of cDNA or gDNA derived from T cells, B-cell-depleted T cells, or PBMCs. The samples were drawn from the first 160 participants of the ongoing ImmuneRACE study and from roughly 1,300 subjects provided by 6 global collaborators. A de-identified subject ID, COVID-19 status, age in years and sex were almost always included in the sample metadata. The repertoires were released in a freely available public database intended as a resource for research on the immune response to SARS-CoV-2. Deeply sampled blood TCRbeta repertoires from subjects exposed to, actively infected with, or recovered from COVID-19 were included in the dataset. Where available, HLA class I and class II types were obtained from metadata supplied by the sample provider rather than from assay-based typing.

The CDR3 runs 17 residues from the cysteine to the phenylalanine. Only the CDR3 DNA is retained, 51 bases long and in frame from the first base. In the prospective study, participants were about 18 to 95 years old, resided in 25 or so geographic areas of the United States, and were enrolled through a virtual design. To assign participants to cohorts, the prospective study relied on clinical history that participants themselves reported in a screening survey and a study questionnaire. Exposed participants had been in contact with someone with a PCR-confirmed or clinician-diagnosed COVID-19 case within 2 weeks of study entry. Mobile phlebotomists in the prospective study collected whole blood, serum and a nasopharyngeal or oropharyngeal swab from every participant. Over a 2-month period, participants in the prospective study had the option of providing additional blood draws and questionnaires. Prospective study blood samples were shipped either frozen or at room temperature before DNA extraction.

TCRbeta CDR3 regions were amplified from genomic DNA by means of the immunoSEQ Assay, a bias-controlled multiplex PCR. Concerning the study's data processing: The number of nucleated cells in each sample was estimated from the amplification of reference gene primers within the assay. To quantify the absolute abundance of each unique TCRbeta CDR3 rearrangement, sequence reads were collapsed and filtered. For each sample, productive Simpson clonality was calculated by taking the square root of Simpson's diversity index across productive rearrangements. TCRdb obtained this table from immuneACCESS and retained in-frame rearrangements with V and J assigned. These tables miss some clones; where compared with another copy, unresolved V genes account for less than half of the shortfall, and the remainder is unexplained. That table is the source of V, J and clone size, and D and trimming were worked out from the DNA. The sample contains approximately 220,000 clones, 83% of them found a single time. Around 4.6% of the sample rests with the top ten.

Overall results and qualifications from the work: The quantity of clinical and demographic metadata differed by source and by participant and was supplied without curation.

The chain employs TRBV21-1 and TRBJ2-1; the table's D call TRBD2 went unverified against the DNA. TRBV21-1 is flagged as a pseudogene. Sequencing was carried out using PBMCs or T cells enriched from blood (not recorded which). This receptor was identified in a woman aged 50 to 65 who had been exposed to COVID-19. The nucleotides are TGTGCCAGCAGCAAACCGGGTAGCGGGGGGGCTCTCAATGAGCAGTTCTTC. Its amino acids are CASSKPGSGGALNEQFF.